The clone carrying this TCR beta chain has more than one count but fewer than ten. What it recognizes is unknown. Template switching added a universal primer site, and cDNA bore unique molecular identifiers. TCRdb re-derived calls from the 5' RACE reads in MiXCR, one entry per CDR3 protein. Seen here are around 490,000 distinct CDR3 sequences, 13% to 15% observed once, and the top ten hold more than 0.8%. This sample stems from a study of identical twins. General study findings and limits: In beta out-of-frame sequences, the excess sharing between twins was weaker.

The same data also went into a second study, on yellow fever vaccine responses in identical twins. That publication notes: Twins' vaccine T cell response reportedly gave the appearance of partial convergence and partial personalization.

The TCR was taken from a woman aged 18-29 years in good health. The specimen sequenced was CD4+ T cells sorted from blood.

CDR3 sequence (DNA): TGCAGTGCTAGAGATTCCCTAGCCCAGGGCAATGAGCAGTTCTTC. It translates to CSARDSLAQGNEQFF. The rearrangement uses TRBV20-1 and TRBJ2-1, with D perhaps TRBD1 or TRBD2 (5 bases each). Germline-derived CDR1 and CDR2 are DFQATT and SNEGSKA (reference sequence). V lost 0 bases and J lost 6, with 15 bases in between. The CDR3 runs 15 residues.